This entry is about one T cell receptor beta chain. Sequencing used immunoSEQ multiplex PCR; TCRdb keeps in-frame clones, though not all of them. Here the sample spans over 200,000 clones, about 90% being singletons. The V gene's germline CDR1 is MDHEN and CDR2 SYDVKM. The CDR3 length is 14 residues. The germline V and J ends were trimmed by 3 bases and 3 bases, with 11 bases remaining between them. The sample belongs to a study of blood T cell repertoires in COVID-19. The receptor's source is a woman in her forties or fifties with acute or convalescent COVID-19. This chain connects TRBV28 to TRBJ1-2; D unclear. The specimen was peripheral blood. As DNA, the CDR3 is TGTGCCAGCAGTTTTTCGGCGGGCGACTATGGCTACACCTTC. Protein sequence: CASSFSAGDYGYTF.